The clone carrying this T cell receptor beta chain was counted only a few times. Its target is not known. One entry per CDR3 protein, called by TCRdb with MiXCR from the reads. In the table there are fewer than 850,000 distinct CDR3 sequences, roughly 28% of which are singletons. CDR1 and CDR2 from the germline V gene are SGHDT and YYEEEE. This CDR3 region has 14 residues. Trimming removed 5 bases from V and 6 bases from J, with 15 bases in between. The sample is drawn from a study of T cell repertoires in cytomegalovirus infection. Study overall: CMV epitopes in the study were HLA-C-restricted (recently identified) and HLA-B-restricted (well studied). An indication of both CMV infection and matching HLA type came from public TCR beta signatures. Overall study findings and caveats: CMV-specific HLA-C-restricted TCR beta clonotypes dominated the ex vivo response.

The sample in question was cultured CD8+ T cells from PBMCs, obtained from culture after CMV antigen stimulation. J is TRBJ1-5 and V is TRBV5-6; no reliable D call. This sequence originates from a human donor in good health (CMV status not recorded). Some clones in this sample may be carry-over from other donors' samples. The CDR3 sequence: CASSGRRVGQPQHF. The DNA of the CDR3 is TGTGCCAGCAGTGGAAGGCGGGTAGGTCAGCCCCAGCATTTT.